This record concerns one T cell receptor beta chain sequence. Its antigen is undetermined. V shed 6 bases and J 8 bases; nucleotides not matched to a gene: 14. CDR3 length: 15 amino acids. CDR1 and CDR2 from the germline V gene are MNHEY and SVGAGI. This sample was taken from a study of a mutant IDH1 vaccine in newly diagnosed glioma. Method: immunoSEQ multiplex PCR; TCRdb's copy keeps in-frame clones and lacks some. Among roughly 130,000 clones listed, around 80% were seen once. Regarding the study as a whole: Apparently, pseudoprogression bore no relation to changes among the top peripheral T cell clonotypes. Vaccine-induced immune responses were detected in approximately 92% of patients.

Time point indicated: week 11, during vaccination. Doses comprised 300 ug of mutant IDH1 20-mer peptide each, plus topical imiquimod. V usage is TRBV6-5 and J usage is TRBJ1-2; TRBD1 aligns across 8 bases. This TCR came from a man aged 40-49 years with glioma. The sequencing here drew on PBMCs, taken from a glioma patient whose treatment included an IDH1 peptide vaccine. The DNA of the CDR3 is TGTGCCAGCAGCCGCGGACAGGGTGTGATATTAGGCTACACCTTC. Its translation: CASSRGQGVILGYTF.